This entry concerns a single T cell receptor (beta chain). The data originate from a study of T cell changes during pregnancy in multiple sclerosis. J lost 0 bases, V lost 4 bases, and 5 bases had no gene match. Germline CDR1 is SGDLS and CDR2 is YYNGEE. This CDR3 spans 17 amino acids. The protocol was immunoSEQ multiplex PCR, while the TCRdb copy is restricted to in-frame clones and leaves out a portion. This table holds around 50,000 clones, around nine tenths found once. The genes are TRBV9 and TRBJ2-1, with TRBD2 identical over 12 bases. Sequenced sample: peripheral blood from another person, used as feeder cells. The receptor comes from a human donor whose cells served as feeder cells for cultures in a pregnancy study. CDR3 protein: CASSITSGGTSYNEQFF. CDR3 nucleotides: TGTGCCAGCAGCATCACTAGCGGGGGGACCTCCTACAATGAGCAGTTCTTC.